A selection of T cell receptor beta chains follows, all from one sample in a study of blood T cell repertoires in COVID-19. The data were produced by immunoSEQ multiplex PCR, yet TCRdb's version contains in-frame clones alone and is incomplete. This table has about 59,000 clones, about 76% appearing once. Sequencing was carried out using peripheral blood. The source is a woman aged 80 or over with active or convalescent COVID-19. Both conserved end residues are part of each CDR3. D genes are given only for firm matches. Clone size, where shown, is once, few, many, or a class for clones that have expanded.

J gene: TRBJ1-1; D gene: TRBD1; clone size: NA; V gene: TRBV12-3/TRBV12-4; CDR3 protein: CASSTWTGAEAFF; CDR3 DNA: TGTGCCAGCAGTACTTGGACAGGGGCAGAAGCTTTCTTT
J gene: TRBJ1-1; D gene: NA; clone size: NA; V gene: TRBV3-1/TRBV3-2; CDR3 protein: CASSQDGAAEAFF; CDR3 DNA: TGTGCCAGCAGCCAAGATGGAGCCGCAGAAGCTTTCTTT
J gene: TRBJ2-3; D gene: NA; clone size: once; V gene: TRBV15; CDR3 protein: CATSGDTTDTQYF; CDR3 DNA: TGTGCCACCAGCGGAGACACTACAGATACGCAGTATTTT
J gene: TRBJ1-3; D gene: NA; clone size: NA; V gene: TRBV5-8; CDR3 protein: CASSPNGGLSGNTIYF; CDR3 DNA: TGTGCCAGCAGCCCCAACGGGGGACTCTCTGGAAACACCATATATTTT
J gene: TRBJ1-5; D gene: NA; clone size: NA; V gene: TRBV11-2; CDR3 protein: CASSLARGRPQHF; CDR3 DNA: TGTGCCAGCAGCTTAGCGCGGGGGCGGCCCCAGCATTTT
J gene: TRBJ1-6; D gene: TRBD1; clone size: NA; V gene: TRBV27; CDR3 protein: CASSLAGTVDSPLHF; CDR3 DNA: TGTGCCAGCAGTCTGGCGGGGACAGTCGATTCACCCCTCCACTTT
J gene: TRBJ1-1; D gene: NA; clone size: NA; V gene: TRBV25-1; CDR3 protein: CASSEFGDTEAFF; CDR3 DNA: TGTGCCAGCAGTGAATTTGGAGACACTGAAGCTTTCTTT
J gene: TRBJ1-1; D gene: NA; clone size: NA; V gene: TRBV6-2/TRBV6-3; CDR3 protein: CASSYSSLNTEAFF; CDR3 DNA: TGTGCCAGCAGTTACTCGTCCCTAAACACTGAAGCTTTCTTT
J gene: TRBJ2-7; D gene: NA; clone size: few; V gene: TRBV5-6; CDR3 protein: CASSFSNYEQYF; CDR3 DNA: TGTGCCAGCAGCTTTTCCAACTACGAGCAGTACTTC
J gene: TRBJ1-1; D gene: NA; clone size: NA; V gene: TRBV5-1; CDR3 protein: CASSVEWGDTEAFF; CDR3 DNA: TGCGCCAGCAGCGTGGAGTGGGGAGACACTGAAGCTTTCTTT
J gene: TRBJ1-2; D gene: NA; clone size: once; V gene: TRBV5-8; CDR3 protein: CASSLGRQNYGYTF; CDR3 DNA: TGTGCCAGCAGCTTGGGCAGACAGAACTATGGCTACACCTTC
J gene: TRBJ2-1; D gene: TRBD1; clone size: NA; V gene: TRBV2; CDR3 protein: CASSAQGANEQFF; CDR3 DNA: TGTGCCAGCAGTGCCCAGGGGGCAAATGAGCAGTTCTTC
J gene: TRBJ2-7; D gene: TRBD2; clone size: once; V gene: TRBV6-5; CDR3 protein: CASSKRLAGFNEQYF; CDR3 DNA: TGTGCCAGCAGCAAAAGACTAGCGGGGTTCAACGAGCAGTACTTC
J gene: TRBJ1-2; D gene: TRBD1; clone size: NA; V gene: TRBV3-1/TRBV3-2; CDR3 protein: CASSHQTGNNYGYTF; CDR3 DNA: TGTGCCAGCAGCCATCAGACAGGGAACAACTATGGCTACACCTTC
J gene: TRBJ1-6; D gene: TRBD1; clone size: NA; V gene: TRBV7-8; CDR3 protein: CASSLGTETNSPLHF; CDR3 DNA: TGTGCCAGCAGCTTGGGGACAGAGACCAATTCACCCCTCCACTTT
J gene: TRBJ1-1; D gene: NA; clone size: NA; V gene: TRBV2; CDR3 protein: CAGNRERDTEAFF; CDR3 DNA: TGTGCCGGTAACAGGGAAAGGGACACTGAAGCTTTCTTT
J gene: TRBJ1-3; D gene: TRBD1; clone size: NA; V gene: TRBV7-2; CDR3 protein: CASSLLGGGSGNTIYF; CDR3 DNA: TGTGCCAGCAGCTTATTAGGGGGCGGCTCTGGAAACACCATATATTTT